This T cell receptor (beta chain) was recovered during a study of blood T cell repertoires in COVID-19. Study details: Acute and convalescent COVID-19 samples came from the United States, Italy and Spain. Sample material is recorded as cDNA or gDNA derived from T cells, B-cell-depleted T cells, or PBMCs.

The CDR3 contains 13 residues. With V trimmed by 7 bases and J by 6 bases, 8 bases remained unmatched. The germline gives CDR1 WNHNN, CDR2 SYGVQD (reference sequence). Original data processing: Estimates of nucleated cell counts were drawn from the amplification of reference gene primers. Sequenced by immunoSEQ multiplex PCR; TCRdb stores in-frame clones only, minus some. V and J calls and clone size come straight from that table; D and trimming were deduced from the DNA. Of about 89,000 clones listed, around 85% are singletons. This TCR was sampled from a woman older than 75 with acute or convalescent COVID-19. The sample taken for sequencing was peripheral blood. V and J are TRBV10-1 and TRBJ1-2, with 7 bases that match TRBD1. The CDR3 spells CASKRQGRNGYTF. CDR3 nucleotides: TGCGCCAGCAAACGACAGGGTCGGAATGGCTACACCTTC.